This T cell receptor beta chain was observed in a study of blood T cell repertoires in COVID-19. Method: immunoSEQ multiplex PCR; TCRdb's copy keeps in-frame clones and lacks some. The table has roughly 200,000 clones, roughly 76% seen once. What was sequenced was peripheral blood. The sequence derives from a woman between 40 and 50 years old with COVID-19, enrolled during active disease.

CDR3 sequence: CASSQVFGGREAFF. Written as DNA, the CDR3 is TGTGCCAGCAGCCAAGTTTTTGGGGGCAGGGAAGCTTTCTTT. The V gene is TRBV4-2, the J gene TRBJ1-1; D is possibly TRBD1 (6 bases). There are 14 residues in the CDR3. Germline values: CDR1 LGHNA, CDR2 YNFKEQ. V gave up 1 base and J gave up 8 bases, with 14 bases separating them.